The 2 T cell receptor beta chains below all came from one sample that was sequenced in a study of blood T cell repertoires in COVID-19. Using immunoSEQ multiplex PCR, the repertoire was profiled, and TCRdb retains in-frame clones only, with some absent. Among around 270,000 clones listed, approximately 83% were seen once. The sequenced sample consisted of peripheral blood. Receptors were obtained from a person aged 65 to 79 with COVID-19, enrolled during active disease.

The chain employs TRBV6-5 and TRBJ1-5; no clear D gene. The CDR3 contains 15 residues. Trimming removed 7 bases from V and 6 bases from J, with 19 bases in between. Looked up from germline, CDR1 is MNHEY and CDR2 is SVGAGI. The CDR3 bases are TGTGCCAGCACCACCCAGGTGGGCACGTCTCAGCCCCAGCATTTT. It encodes CASTTQVGTSQPQHF.

The chain is built from TRBV19 and TRBJ1-2; D may be TRBD1 (5 bases). The length of the CDR3 is 12 residues. Trimming left V 10 bases short and J 0 bases short, with 9 bases between. CDR1 and CDR2 from the germline V gene are LNHDA and SQIVND (reference sequence). The CDR3 coding sequence is TGTGCCATAAGACAGCCTAACTATGGCTACACCTTC. Translating gives CAIRQPNYGYTF.